What follows are 20 T cell receptor beta chains derived from one specimen sequenced in a study of blood T cell repertoires in COVID-19. Profiled with immunoSEQ multiplex PCR; TCRdb holds only in-frame clones, not every one. The sample consists of roughly 100,000 clones, approximately 82% of them appearing once. The sequenced sample consisted of peripheral blood. The receptors originated from a man in his fifties or sixties with active or convalescent COVID-19.

The chain has TRBV7-2 and TRBJ2-5, with 11 bases identical to TRBD2. J gave up 9 bases and V 6 bases, and 15 bases lay outside the gene matches. The CDR3 spans 16 residues. The germline V gene has CDR1 SGHTA and CDR2 FQGNSA. As DNA, the CDR3 is TGTGCCAGCAGACCCCAGGCTAGCGGGAGGCCCCGGGCCCAGTACTTC. This encodes CASRPQASGRPRAQYF.

This clone has a single count. V and J are TRBV7-9 and TRBJ2-3; possible D gene TRBD2, 6 bases. Germline-derived CDR1 and CDR2 are SEHNR and FQNEAQ (reference sequence). This CDR3 region has 16 residues. With 4 bases removed from V and 2 bases from J, the gap between germline ends came to 16 bases. CDR3: CASSSIAAIHTDTQYF. CDR3 coding DNA: TGTGCCAGCAGCTCCATAGCGGCGATCCACACAGATACGCAGTATTTT.

The V gene is TRBV28, the J gene TRBJ1-1, with 8 bases matching TRBD1. V was pared by 8 bases and J by 2 bases, with 10 bases of the junction left unmatched. In germline, CDR1 is MDHEN, CDR2 SYDVKM. The CDR3 is 15 residues long. The CDR3 nucleotides read TGTGCCAGCCCTCCCCCGACAGGGGATAACACTGAAGCTTTCTTT. Encoded protein: CASPPPTGDNTEAFF.

The chain is built from TRBV5-4 and TRBJ2-3; 9 bases are shared with TRBD1. Trimming cost V 0 bases and J 2 bases; bases outside gene matches: 7. The CDR3 loop spans 17 amino acids. Germline V gene lookup returns CDR1 SGHNT and CDR2 YYREEE (reference sequence). The CDR3 here is CASSLGGGQGNTDTQYF. The CDR3 region has the DNA TGTGCCAGCAGCTTGGGGGGTGGACAGGGGAACACAGATACGCAGTATTTT.

The gene calls are TRBV12-3 or TRBV12-4 and TRBJ2-7; TRBD2 matches 13 bases. CDR3 size: 13 residues. The V segment lost 6 bases and the J segment 6 bases; nucleotides outside the gene matches: 2. The DNA for the CDR3 is TGTGCCAGCAGAGGACTAGCGGGAGCCGAGCAGTACTTC. Its protein is CASRGLAGAEQYF.

This clone was detected only a few times. The chain has TRBV7-9 and TRBJ2-3; TRBD2 matches 9 bases. V lost 1 base, J lost 4 bases, and 6 bases stayed unmatched. Germline V lookup: CDR1 SEHNR, CDR2 FQNEAQ (reference sequence). CDR3 length equals 16 residues. In DNA form, the CDR3 reads TGTGCCAGCAGCTTAGATGCGGGAGGGCCGGCAGATACGCAGTATTTT. Protein product: CASSLDAGGPADTQYF.

The chain links TRBV3-1 (or the pseudogene TRBV3-2) to TRBJ2-2; TRBD2 matches at 7 bases. Germline-derived CDR1 and CDR2 are LGHDT and YNNKEL (reference sequence). The CDR3 has 19 residues. Trimming took 4 bases from V and 4 from J; bases not matched to a gene: 18. CDR3 bases: TGTGCCAGCAGCCCAGTTATGGTGCGGGAGCCCTCGGGCACCGGGGAGCTGTTTTTT. Translating gives CASSPVMVREPSGTGELFF.

CDR3 sequence (DNA): TGTGCCAGCCTATTTACAGATTCCAGCAATCAGCCCCAGCATTTT. Translating gives CASLFTDSSNQPQHF. This chain links TRBV28 with TRBJ1-5, with no clear D. Germline V gene lookup returns CDR1 MDHEN and CDR2 SYDVKM. The ends were cut back, 8 bases at V and 1 base at J, with 15 bases in the middle. The CDR3 contains 15 residues.

This clone has a single count. V and J are TRBV28 and TRBJ1-2, with D tentatively TRBD1 (5 bases). The length of the CDR3 is 14 residues. Trimming cost V 6 bases and J 6 bases, with 17 bases left between them. CDR1 and CDR2 from the germline V gene are MDHEN and SYDVKM. Here the CDR3 DNA reads TGTGCCAGCAGGGCAGGGCCTTGGCATGATGGCTACACCTTC. It is translated as CASRAGPWHDGYTF.

V and J are TRBV11-3 and TRBJ2-1; 8 nucleotides match TRBD2. Germline trimming cut 5 bases from V and 0 bases from J; bases unmatched to any gene: 6. The germline V gene encodes CDR1 SGHNT and CDR2 YENEEA. The CDR3 runs 16 residues. This chain's CDR3 is CASSLERGSSYNEQFF. The CDR3, as DNA: TGTGCCAGCAGCCTCGAGCGGGGGAGCTCCTACAATGAGCAGTTCTTC. Full variable domain (missing parts from reference TRBV11-3 and TRBJ2-1): EAGVVQSPRYKIIEKKQPVAFWCNPISGHNTLYWYLQNLGQGPELLIRYENEEAVDDSQLPKDRFSAERLKGVDSTLKIQPAELGDSAVYLCASSLERGSSYNEQFFGPGTRLTVL.

This chain connects TRBV5-1 to TRBJ2-1, with 8 bases fitting TRBD2. V was clipped by 2 bases and J by 5 bases; unmatched bases: 6. Germline-derived CDR1 and CDR2 are SGHRS and YFSETQ. The CDR3 spans 15 residues. This CDR3 is CASSFTGRENNEQFF. CDR3 DNA: TGCGCCAGCAGCTTTACCGGGAGGGAAAACAATGAGCAGTTCTTC.

The V and J genes are TRBV6-6 and TRBJ2-1; a possible D gene is TRBD2 (7 bases). The CDR3 length is 14 residues. Trimming took 6 bases from V and 4 from J, leaving 13 bases between them. The germline CDR1 and CDR2 sequences are MNHNY and SVGAGI (reference sequence). The CDR3 loop reads CASSGGRVYNEQFF. The CDR3 bases are TGTGCCAGCAGCGGGGGGCGCGTTTACAATGAGCAGTTCTTC.

The chain employs TRBV10-3 and TRBJ2-3, with TRBD1 identical over 7 bases. The CDR3 is 13 residues long. Germline V gene data show CDR1 as ENHRY and CDR2 as SYGVKD. V was clipped by 6 bases and J by 3 bases; unmatched bases: 3. The CDR3 sequence is CAIRGQETDTQYF. CDR3 coding DNA: TGTGCCATCAGAGGACAGGAGACAGATACGCAGTATTTT.

The chain has TRBV7-2 and TRBJ2-1, with TRBD2 matching over 12 bases. CDR1 and CDR2 (germline): SGHTA, FQGNSA. Trimming removed 5 bases from V and 7 bases from J; junction bases left unmatched: 12. CDR3 length: 17 amino acids. The CDR3 spells CASSLRSLAGGGNEQFF. In DNA, the CDR3 is TGTGCCAGCAGCCTCAGGTCCCTAGCGGGAGGGGGTAATGAGCAGTTCTTC. Drawing the rest from reference TRBV7-2 and TRBJ2-1, the complete variable domain is GAGVSQSPSNKVTEKGKDVELRCDPISGHTALYWYRQSLGQGLEFLIYFQGNSAPDKSGLPSDRFSAERTGGSVSTLTIQRTQQEDSAVYLCASSLRSLAGGGNEQFFGPGTRLTVL.

The chain carries TRBV5-6 and TRBJ2-1; 12 bases align to TRBD2. V lost 4 bases, J lost 6 bases, and 8 bases stayed unmatched. Per the germline V gene, CDR1 is SGHDT and CDR2 is YYEEEE. CDR3 length: 16 amino acids. CDR3 residues: CASSLTSGRYPNEQFF. Written as DNA, the CDR3 is TGTGCCAGCAGCCTCACTAGCGGGAGGTACCCCAATGAGCAGTTCTTC.

The chain couples TRBV28 to TRBJ2-2; 11 bases are a match to TRBD2. After removal of 4 bases from V and 4 bases from J, the junction contained 8 bases not matched to a gene. Germline lookup yields CDR1 MDHEN and CDR2 SYDVKM. This CDR3 has 17 residues. The CDR3 DNA reads as TGTGCCAGCAGTTCCGTCCCCGGGACTAGCGGCACCGGGGAGCTGTTTTTT. Translating it yields CASSSVPGTSGTGELFF. Combining the CDR3 with reference TRBV28 and TRBJ2-2 gives the whole variable domain DVKVTQSSRYLVKRTGEKVFLECVQDMDHENMFWYRQDPGLGLRLIYFSYDVKMKEKGDIPEGYSVSREKKERFSLILESASTNQTSMYLCASSSVPGTSGTGELFFGEGSRLTVL.

At least ten counts were recorded for this clone. In nucleotides, the CDR3 is TGTGCCAGCAGTTTAGTAGCGGGAGCCTCCTACGAGCAGTACTTC. It yields the protein CASSLVAGASYEQYF. The V gene is TRBV27, the J gene TRBJ2-7; TRBD2 aligns across 9 bases. The V gene end was trimmed by 2 bases and the J gene end by 0 bases; junction bases not matched to a gene: 2. The germline V gene has CDR1 MNHEY and CDR2 SMNVEV (reference sequence). The CDR3 is 15 amino acids.

This clone was seen only a few times. The chain employs TRBV19 and TRBJ1-6; D is possibly TRBD1 (6 bases). V lost 4 bases, J lost 16 bases, and 14 bases lay in between. CDR3 length: 12 amino acids. Germline V CDR1 and CDR2: LNHDA, SQIVND (reference sequence). The CDR3, as DNA: TGTGCCAGTAGTAAGAGACAGGAGCCTCTCCACTTT. Amino acids: CASSKRQEPLHF.

The chain recombines TRBV6-5 with TRBJ2-4; unclear D gene. Germline V gene data show CDR1 as MNHEY and CDR2 as SVGAGI. V gave up 6 bases and J gave up 0 bases, with 12 bases separating them. The CDR3 is 15 residues long. CDR3 nucleotide sequence: TGTGCCAGCAGCCTCTCGAAACTAGCCAAAAACATTCAGTACTTC. Amino acid sequence: CASSLSKLAKNIQYF.

The rearrangement links TRBV7-2 to TRBJ2-1; possible D gene TRBD2, 5 bases. The length of the CDR3 is 14 residues. Trimming removed 5 bases at V and 9 bases at J, with 17 bases between. Germline-derived CDR1 and CDR2 are SGHTA and FQGNSA. The CDR3 region is CASSPLLAGGEQFF. As DNA, the CDR3 is TGTGCCAGCAGCCCCCTCCTAGCCGGTGGTGAGCAGTTCTTC.